The clone carrying this T cell receptor (beta chain) has just one count. Its specificity is not known. Vbeta (60) and Jbeta (13) primers were used in the PCR. In the authors' workflow: The count from a later analysis was some 80 million unique TCR beta chains, 9 million to 12 million of them shared. The assay was immunoSEQ multiplex PCR, and TCRdb's table has in-frame clones only and misses some. V, J and clone size are those of that table, while D and trimming were read from the DNA. Of around 140,000 clones listed, approximately 78% are singletons. This record belongs to a study of cytomegalovirus exposure and HLA in healthy donors. Whole-study results and caveats: Reportedly, diagnosis of cytomegalovirus status by the classifier showed high specificity and sensitivity. CMV serostatus was the only recorded immune exposure for donors.

The sequence was collected from a woman in her late teens or twenties in good health and CMV-seropositive. Sequenced material: PBMCs.

CDR3 in DNA: TGTGCCAGCAGCTTAGAGTCAGACTCCTACGAGCAGTACTTC. Translated, it gives CASSLESDSYEQYF. This chain connects TRBV7-6 to TRBJ2-7; the D is unclear. The germline V gene has CDR1 SGHVS and CDR2 FNYEAQ. This CDR3 contains 14 residues. Trimming took off 1 base at V and 0 bases at J, with 7 bases between the two ends.